The 27 T cell receptor beta chains presented below share a single source sample, sequenced in a study of blood T cell repertoires in COVID-19. Profiled with immunoSEQ multiplex PCR; TCRdb holds only in-frame clones, not every one. Here the sample spans a few hundred thousand clones, 85% being singletons. The sample was peripheral blood. Receptors were obtained from a human donor in a cohort sampled during active COVID-19.

This chain uses TRBV30 with TRBJ1-1; a weak D match, TRBD1 (6 bases). Germline CDR1 GTSNPN, CDR2 SVGIG (reference sequence). V gave up 3 bases and J gave up 8 bases, with 16 bases separating them. The CDR3 covers 13 residues. CDR3 region: CAWSETRTDEAFF. In DNA, the CDR3 is TGTGCCTGGAGCGAAACACGGACAGACGAAGCTTTCTTT.

This sequence joins TRBV5-1 and TRBJ2-5; D remains unclear. Per germline, CDR1 SGHRS and CDR2 YFSETQ. There are 17 residues in the CDR3. Trimming removed 1 base at V and 5 bases at J, with 21 bases between. Written as DNA, the CDR3 is TGCGCCAGCAGCTTGCGCCCCCGGCAGACCGACGGGGAGACCCAGTACTTC. This gives the protein CASSLRPRQTDGETQYF.

J is TRBJ2-1 and V is TRBV14, with 12 nucleotides matching TRBD2. The CDR3 sequence is 16 residues long. The V gene's germline CDR1 is SGHDN and CDR2 FVKESK. Germline trimming cut 4 bases from V and 9 bases from J; bases unmatched to any gene: 10. The CDR3 DNA reads as TGTGCCAGCAGCCCCTTCCTAGCGGGGGGGCTCCTTGAGCAGTTCTTC. The encoded protein is CASSPFLAGGLLEQFF.

This rearrangement joins TRBV7-2 to TRBJ1-3; 9 bases are shared with TRBD1. The CDR3 loop spans 16 amino acids. Looked up from germline, CDR1 is SGHTA and CDR2 is FQGNSA. The junction had 4 bases not matched to a gene; V was cut back by 0 bases and J by 4 bases. DNA of the CDR3: TGTGCCAGCAGCTTAGCGCCCGGGACAGGGGGAAACACCATATATTTT. Encoded protein: CASSLAPGTGGNTIYF.

V gene TRBV7-8 combines with J gene TRBJ2-6; no firm D call. The CDR3 contains 16 residues. Trimming removed 4 bases at V and 0 bases at J, with 10 bases between. Germline lookup yields CDR1 SGHVS and CDR2 FQNEAQ. The CDR3: CASSWALGSGANVLTF. CDR3 DNA: TGTGCCAGCAGCTGGGCCCTGGGCTCTGGGGCCAACGTCCTGACTTTC.

This clone is a singleton in its sample. The chain employs TRBV27 and TRBJ1-5, with TRBD1 identical over 7 bases. The V gene end was trimmed by 5 bases and the J gene end by 2 bases; junction bases not matched to a gene: 12. The CDR3 spans 17 residues. Germline values: CDR1 MNHEY, CDR2 SMNVEV (reference sequence). CDR3 nucleotide sequence: TGTGCCAGCAGTACCCACTCGACAGGGTTCGGCAATCAGCCCCAGCATTTT. It translates to CASSTHSTGFGNQPQHF.

This chain joins TRBV6-5 and TRBJ1-2; D remains ambiguous. The V and J ends lost 1 base and 2 bases respectively, with 14 bases between them. The CDR3 runs to 16 residues. In germline, CDR1 is MNHEY, CDR2 SVGAGI. The CDR3 region has the DNA TGTGCCAGCAGTTACTTCCGGGAGGGAACAAACTATGGCTACACCTTC. Amino acid sequence: CASSYFREGTNYGYTF.

The chain is built from TRBV12-3 or TRBV12-4 and TRBJ1-2; TRBD1 agrees at 8 bases. The CDR3 is made up of 13 amino acids. V was clipped by 6 bases and J by 7 bases; unmatched bases: 7. CDR3 coding DNA: TGTGCCAGCAGCACCCAGGGGGCGCTTGGCTACACCTTC. It codes for CASSTQGALGYTF.

The genes are TRBV19 and TRBJ1-2, with 11 nucleotides matching TRBD1. There are 15 residues in the CDR3. Germline CDR1 reads LNHDA; CDR2 reads SQIVND (reference sequence). J was trimmed by 4 bases and V by 6 bases; bases with no gene match: 7. The DNA for the CDR3 is TGTGCCAGTAGGCGGGGGACAGGGGGTTTCTATGGCTACACCTTC. Translated, it gives CASRRGTGGFYGYTF.

The count of this clone is one. This chain connects TRBV12-3 or TRBV12-4 to TRBJ2-7; 15 bases align to TRBD2. The CDR3 contains 13 residues. V lost 5 bases to trimming and J lost 10 bases; unmatched junction nucleotides: 3. The CDR3, as DNA: TGTGCCAGCAGTACGGGACTAGCGGGGGGCCAGTACTTC. Residues: CASSTGLAGGQYF.

The chain is built from TRBV5-1 and TRBJ1-1, with TRBD1 identical over 9 bases. Trimming removed 4 bases from V and 1 base from J; junction bases left unmatched: 5. Germline-derived CDR1 and CDR2 are SGHRS and YFSETQ. The CDR3 is 15 amino acids. The CDR3 DNA is TGCGCCAGCAGCCAGCAGGGACAGGGGAACACTGAAGCTTTCTTT. Its protein is CASSQQGQGNTEAFF.

This clone was counted a few times. The genes are TRBV6-5 and TRBJ1-2; TRBD1 might be the D (6 bases). The ends were cut back, 2 bases at V and 8 bases at J, with 12 bases in the middle. CDR1 and CDR2 from the germline V gene are MNHEY and SVGAGI. This CDR3 has 13 residues. The DNA of the CDR3 is TGTGCCAGCAGTTACGGGGGGGCGGAAGGCTACACCTTC. Its translation is CASSYGGAEGYTF.

This chain joins TRBV27 and TRBJ2-1, with 9 bases that match TRBD1. V lost 5 bases to trimming and J lost 7 bases; unmatched junction nucleotides: 3. CDR1 is MNHEY and CDR2 is SMNVEV in the germline V gene (reference sequence). The CDR3 spans 13 residues. The CDR3 is CASSVQGANEQFF. CDR3 in DNA: TGTGCCAGCAGTGTACAGGGGGCTAATGAGCAGTTCTTC.

The V and J genes are TRBV5-5 and TRBJ2-1; 7 nucleotides align to TRBD1. CDR1 is SGHKS, CDR2 YYEKEE, per germline (reference sequence). V shed 4 bases and J 6 bases; nucleotides not matched to a gene: 1. The CDR3 totals 12 residues. The CDR3 here is CASSGTANEQFF. The CDR3 region has the DNA TGTGCCAGCAGCGGGACAGCCAATGAGCAGTTCTTC.

This chain links TRBV10-3 with TRBJ1-2; D remains ambiguous. CDR3 length equals 18 residues. V lost 0 bases and J lost 1, with 18 bases in between. Germline V gene data show CDR1 as ENHRY and CDR2 as SYGVKD. The CDR3 reads CAISESITGERFNYGYTF. The CDR3 DNA follows: TGTGCCATCAGTGAGTCGATAACCGGTGAGAGGTTTAACTATGGCTACACCTTC.

The chain carries TRBV7-8 and TRBJ1-2; 8 nucleotides agree with TRBD1. The trim removed 3 bases at V and 2 bases at J, leaving 2 bases unmatched. The germline CDR1 and CDR2 sequences are SGHVS and FQNEAQ. The CDR3 is made up of 14 amino acids. CDR3 loop: CASSFQGANYGYTF. CDR3 DNA: TGTGCCAGCAGCTTCCAGGGGGCGAACTATGGCTACACCTTC. The full variable domain, rest sourced from reference TRBV7-8 and TRBJ1-2, is GAGVSQSPRYKVAKRGQDVALRCDPISGHVSLFWYQQALGQGPEFLTYFQNEAQLDKSGLPSDRFFAERPEGSVSTLKIQRTQQEDSAVYLCASSFQGANYGYTFGSGTRLTVV.

V and J are TRBV6-4 and TRBJ2-3; 13 bases agree with TRBD2. With V trimmed by 2 bases and J by 3 bases, 8 bases remained unmatched. The germline CDR1 and CDR2 sequences are MRHNA and SNTAGT. The CDR3 runs 18 residues. CDR3 sequence: CASSDDGTSGGGTDTQYF. The CDR3 DNA reads TGTGCCAGCAGTGACGACGGAACTAGCGGGGGGGGGACAGATACGCAGTATTTT.

The chain recombines TRBV9 with TRBJ2-1; the match to TRBD2 covers 10 bases. V dropped 3 bases and J dropped 9; count of bases not matched to a gene: 9. Per the germline V gene, CDR1 is SGDLS and CDR2 is YYNGEE. The CDR3 runs to 15 residues. CDR3 amino acids: CASSGGSGGAGEQFF. The CDR3 DNA reads as TGTGCCAGCAGCGGTGGAAGCGGGGGGGCCGGTGAGCAGTTCTTC.

The rearrangement joins TRBV5-1 to TRBJ2-7, with D possibly being TRBD2 (5 bases). Germline V CDR1 and CDR2: SGHRS, YFSETQ. This CDR3 contains 13 residues. V dropped 6 bases and J dropped 2 bases, with 12 bases sitting between them. CDR3 nucleotide sequence: TGCGCCAGCATTCACCCCGGGACCTACGAGCAGTACTTC. Translating it yields CASIHPGTYEQYF.

The chain employs TRBV7-9 and TRBJ2-2; D unresolved. With 8 bases removed from V and 4 bases from J, the gap between germline ends came to 11 bases. The germline CDR1 and CDR2 sequences are SEHNR and FQNEAQ (reference sequence). The CDR3 runs to 13 residues. The CDR3 here is CASETRGTGELFF. For the CDR3, the DNA is TGTGCCAGCGAAACCCGCGGCACCGGGGAGCTGTTTTTT.

The chain couples TRBV27 to TRBJ2-7; D may be TRBD2 (6 bases). The CDR3 has 11 amino acids. Germline-derived CDR1 and CDR2 are MNHEY and SMNVEV (reference sequence). The V end lost 4 bases, the J end lost 5 bases, and 6 bases lay between the germline ends. The CDR3: CASSWGDEQYF. CDR3 bases: TGTGCCAGCAGTTGGGGGGACGAGCAGTACTTC.

The chain carries TRBV10-1 and TRBJ1-1; perhaps TRBD1 as D (5 bases). The V gene's germline CDR1 is WNHNN and CDR2 SYGVQD (reference sequence). Trimming cost V 10 bases and J 0 bases, with 24 bases left between them. The CDR3 totals 17 residues. The CDR3 DNA is TGCGCCACCCACGGCTTAACAGGAGAAAGAATGAACACTGAAGCTTTCTTT. Protein: CATHGLTGERMNTEAFF.

The chain carries TRBV3-1 (or the pseudogene TRBV3-2) and TRBJ1-1; D is unclear. The CDR3 covers 14 residues. The germline V and J ends were trimmed by 1 base and 11 bases, with 17 bases remaining between them. The germline V gene has CDR1 LGHDT and CDR2 YNNKEL (reference sequence). The CDR3: CASSQVDRRTYAFF. The CDR3 coding sequence is TGTGCCAGCAGCCAAGTAGATCGGAGAACCTATGCTTTCTTT.

This sequence joins TRBV5-1 and TRBJ1-2; possible D gene TRBD1, 5 bases. The CDR3 loop spans 13 amino acids. Per germline, CDR1 SGHRS and CDR2 YFSETQ. Between the trimmed V and J ends, which lost 4 bases and 8 bases, there was a span of 15 bases. The CDR3 DNA reads as TGCGCCAGCAGCGGCGGGACGCTCAACGGCTACACCTTC. Residues: CASSGGTLNGYTF.

V usage is TRBV9 and J usage is TRBJ2-1; D remains unclear. V was clipped by 4 bases and J by 5 bases, with 13 bases between them. In germline, CDR1 is SGDLS, CDR2 YYNGEE. The CDR3 spans 14 residues. The CDR3 DNA is TGTGCCAGCAGCCCAGGCTCGTCGGACAATGAGCAGTTCTTC. The encoded protein is CASSPGSSDNEQFF.

CDR3 loop: CASSFHRDSNQPQHF. In nucleotides, the CDR3 is TGTGCCAGTAGTTTTCACAGGGATAGCAATCAGCCCCAGCATTTT. This rearrangement joins TRBV19 to TRBJ1-5; the D gene is possibly TRBD1 (6 bases). The V end was cut by 5 bases, the J end by 0 bases, with 11 bases between. CDR3 size: 15 residues. Looked up from germline, CDR1 is LNHDA and CDR2 is SQIVND (reference sequence). The whole variable domain, remainder taken from reference TRBV19 and TRBJ1-5, is DGGITQSPKYLFRKEGQNVTLSCEQNLNHDAMYWYRQDPGQGLRLIYYSQIVNDFQKGDIAEGYSVSREKKESFPLTVTSAQKNPTAFYLCASSFHRDSNQPQHFGDGTRLSIL.

The CDR3 reads CASGRGGMSEQYF. In DNA, the CDR3 is TGCGCCAGCGGACGAGGCGGGATGTCCGAGCAGTACTTC. This chain links TRBV10-1 with TRBJ2-7; perhaps TRBD2 as D (6 bases). Trimming took off 8 bases at V and 6 bases at J, with 17 bases between the two ends. This CDR3 spans 13 amino acids. Looked up from germline, CDR1 is WNHNN and CDR2 is SYGVQD (reference sequence).